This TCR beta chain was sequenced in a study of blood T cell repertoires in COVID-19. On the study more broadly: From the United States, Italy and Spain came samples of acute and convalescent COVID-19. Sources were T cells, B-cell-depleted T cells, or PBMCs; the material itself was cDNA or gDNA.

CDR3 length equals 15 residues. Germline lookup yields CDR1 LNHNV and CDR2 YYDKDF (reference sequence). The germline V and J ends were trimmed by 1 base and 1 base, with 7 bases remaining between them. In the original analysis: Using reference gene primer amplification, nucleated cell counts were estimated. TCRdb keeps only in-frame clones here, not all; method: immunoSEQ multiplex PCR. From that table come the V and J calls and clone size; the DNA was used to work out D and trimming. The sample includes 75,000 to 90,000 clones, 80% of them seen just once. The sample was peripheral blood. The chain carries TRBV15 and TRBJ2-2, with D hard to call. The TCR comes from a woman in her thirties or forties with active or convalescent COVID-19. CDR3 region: CATSRGLLNTGELFF. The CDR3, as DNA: TGTGCCACCAGCAGAGGTCTGTTGAACACCGGGGAGCTGTTTTTT.